The clone carrying this T cell receptor beta chain has a handful of counts. These data originate in a study of T cell responses to AZD1222 COVID-19 vaccine. The table came from immunoSEQ multiplex PCR; TCRdb's copy has only in-frame clones and leaves some out. Of around 180,000 clones listed, roughly 93% are singletons. The CDR3 is 14 residues long. The germline V gene has CDR1 SGHTA and CDR2 FQGTGA. The ends were cut back, 0 bases at V and 4 bases at J, with 8 bases in the middle. This chain connects TRBV7-3 to TRBJ2-3; no clear D gene. The TCR comes from an adult in good health. The material was peripheral blood, obtained on day 0 of AZD1222 vaccination. DNA for the CDR3: TGTGCCAGCAGCTTAACACCCGCGGCAGATACGCAGTATTTT. It encodes CASSLTPAADTQYF. Full variable domain (remainder filled in from reference TRBV7-3 and TRBJ2-3): GAGVSQTPSNKVTEKGKYVELRCDPISGHTALYWYRQSLGQGPEFLIYFQGTGAADDSGLPNDRFFAVRPEGSVSTLKIQRTERGDSAVYLCASSLTPAADTQYFGPGTRLTVL.